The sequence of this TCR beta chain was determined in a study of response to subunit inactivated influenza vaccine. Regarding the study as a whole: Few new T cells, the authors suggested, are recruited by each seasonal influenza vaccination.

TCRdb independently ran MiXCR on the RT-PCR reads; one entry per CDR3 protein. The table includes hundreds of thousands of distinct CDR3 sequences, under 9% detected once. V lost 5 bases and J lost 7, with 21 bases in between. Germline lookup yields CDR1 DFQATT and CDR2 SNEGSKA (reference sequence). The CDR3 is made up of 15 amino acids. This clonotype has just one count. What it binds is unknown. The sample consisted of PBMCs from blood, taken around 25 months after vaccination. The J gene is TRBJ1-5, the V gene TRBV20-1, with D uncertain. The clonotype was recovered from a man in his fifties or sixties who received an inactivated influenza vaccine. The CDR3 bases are TGCAGTGCTTCCCTTGGTGGAACGGGTCGACAGCCCCAGCATTTT. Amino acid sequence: CSASLGGTGRQPQHF.